This TCR beta chain was captured in a study of shared clonotypes between healthy human individuals. Turning to the study itself: Contributing individuals were a couple of females and three males aged 18 to 49. Study results and caveats: Only blood was sampled; tissue repertoires likely differ. Donor clonotype sharing was expected to depend on sequencing depth.

Concerning this clone itself: What it binds is not known.

CDR3 length: 16 residues. Unmatched junction bases numbered 7, after V lost 0 bases and J lost 6 bases. Germline assignment: CDR1 SGHRS and CDR2 YFSETQ. Naive CD8 isolation took CD45RO-negative cells positively selected for CCR7 and excluded terminally differentiated effector memory CD45RA+ cells. All the donors were Caucasian adults who lived in Nashville, Tennessee. The protocol was immunoSEQ multiplex PCR, while the TCRdb copy is restricted to in-frame clones and leaves out a portion. The data hold about 2,100,000 clones, with about 93% observed a single time. Sample: naive CD8+ T cells from PBMCs. The V and J genes are TRBV5-1 and TRBJ2-1; TRBD2 matches at 9 bases. The origin of this receptor is a man between 18 and 29 years old in good health. Some clones in this sample may be carry-over from other donors' samples. The CDR3 reads CASSLVVGLAGNEQFF. CDR3 nucleotide sequence: TGCGCCAGCAGCTTGGTGGTGGGACTAGCAGGCAATGAGCAGTTCTTC.